This TCR beta chain originates from a study of CD8 T cells in ankylosing spondylitis. Whole-study results and caveats: The study identified a TCR beta motif of several highly homologous variants that appeared characteristic of ankylosing spondylitis blood. Reportedly, matched ankylosing spondylitis synovial fluid was significantly enriched for disease-linked clones. Earlier authors reported some of these motif variants in reactive arthritis synovial fluid and blood.

Construction of TCR beta libraries was performed using quantitative 5'-RACE with molecular barcodes. TCRdb recomputed calls from the 5' RACE reads with MiXCR, one row per CDR3 protein. The sample carries around 490,000 distinct CDR3 sequences, less than 6% recorded once. This clonotype has at least ten counts. Its antigen is not known. Input material: blood, either unsorted or a sorted T cell fraction (not recorded which). The TCR originated in a male donor with ankylosing spondylitis.

CDR3 region: CASIRLPGTYGYTF. The CDR3 coding sequence is TGTGCCAGCATTCGGTTACCGGGGACTTATGGCTACACCTTC. The chain is built from TRBV6-1 and TRBJ1-2; D is possibly TRBD1 (5 bases). This CDR3 spans 14 amino acids. The V and J ends lost 7 bases and 5 bases respectively, with 17 bases between them. CDR1 and CDR2 from the germline V gene are MNHNS and SASEGT.